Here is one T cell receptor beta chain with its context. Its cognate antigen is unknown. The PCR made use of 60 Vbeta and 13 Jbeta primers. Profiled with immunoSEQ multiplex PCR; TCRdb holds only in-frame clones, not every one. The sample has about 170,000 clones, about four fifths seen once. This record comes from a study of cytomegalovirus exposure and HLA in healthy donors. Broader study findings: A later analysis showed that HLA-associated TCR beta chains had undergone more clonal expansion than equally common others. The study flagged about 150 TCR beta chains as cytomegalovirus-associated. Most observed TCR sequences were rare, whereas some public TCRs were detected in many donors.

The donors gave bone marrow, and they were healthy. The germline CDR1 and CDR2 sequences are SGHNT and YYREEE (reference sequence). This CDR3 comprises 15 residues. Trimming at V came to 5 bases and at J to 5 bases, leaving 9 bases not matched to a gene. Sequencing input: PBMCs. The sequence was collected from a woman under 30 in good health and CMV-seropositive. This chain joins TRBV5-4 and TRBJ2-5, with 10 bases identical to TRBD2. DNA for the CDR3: TGTGCCAGCAGTCGCTTAGCGGGGGGTAGGGAGACCCAGTACTTC. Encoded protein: CASSRLAGGRETQYF.